This T cell receptor (beta chain) is from a study of cytotoxic CD8 clonotypes in ibrutinib-treated CLL. The study's findings and limits: Collection times varied between progressing and sustained-remission patients.

Sequencing was designed to attain a depth spanning 1 in 200,000 to 1 in 1 million T cells. The protocol was immunoSEQ multiplex PCR, while the TCRdb copy is restricted to in-frame clones and leaves out a portion. There are more than 300,000 clones in the sample; more than 65% occur only once, and about 6.7% lies in the top ten. Turning to this clone: Its matching antigen is unknown.

Germline-derived CDR1 and CDR2 are SGHDT and YYEEEE. CDR3 length: 14 residues. The V gene lost 2 bases and the J gene lost 5 bases, with 11 bases spanning the gap. The sample was PBMCs, taken before ibrutinib treatment. The source of this sequence is a human donor with chronic lymphocytic leukemia. The chain joins TRBV5-6 to TRBJ1-5, with D uncertain. The CDR3 region is CASSFMGYDQPQHF. Written as DNA, the CDR3 is TGTGCCAGCAGCTTCATGGGTTATGATCAGCCCCAGCATTTT.